The 28 T cell receptor beta chains reported below all come from one sample, sequenced in a study of blood T cell repertoires in COVID-19. The protocol was immunoSEQ multiplex PCR, while the TCRdb copy is restricted to in-frame clones and leaves out a portion. The sample shows about 200,000 clones, approximately 82% of them seen only once. Specimen: peripheral blood. The receptor source for this set is a woman aged 50 to 60 with acute or convalescent COVID-19.

The gene calls are TRBV18 and TRBJ2-1; D is ambiguous. Looked up from germline, CDR1 is KGHSH and CDR2 is LQKENI. The CDR3 has 16 amino acids. The germline V and J ends were trimmed by 0 bases and 0 bases, with 9 bases remaining between them. CDR3: CASSPPGQASYNEQFF. The CDR3 nucleotides read TGTGCCAGCTCACCACCCGGTCAGGCCTCCTACAATGAGCAGTTCTTC.

The gene calls are TRBV7-6 and TRBJ2-1; TRBD1 might be the D (5 bases). CDR1 SGHVS and CDR2 FNYEAQ come from the germline V gene. V was pared by 5 bases and J by 7 bases, with 21 bases between. This CDR3 contains 16 residues. The CDR3 protein is CASSPPEGATENEQFF. As DNA, the CDR3 is TGTGCCAGCAGCCCTCCGGAAGGGGCCACAGAAAATGAGCAGTTCTTC.

This clone was picked up one time. In DNA, the CDR3 is TGCGCCAGCAGTCAACCTAGCTCCGGGGCCAACGTCCTGACTTTC. Its translation: CASSQPSSGANVLTF. The rearrangement joins TRBV23-1 to TRBJ2-6; D might be TRBD2 (5 bases). TRBV23-1 is designated an ORF whose function remains uncertain. The CDR3 is made up of 15 amino acids. Trimming took 2 bases from V and 4 from J, leaving 9 bases between them.

This sequence joins TRBV6-6 and TRBJ1-3; tentative D call: TRBD1 (6 bases). The CDR3 has 16 residues. Between the trimmed V and J ends, which lost 0 bases and 4 bases, there was a span of 13 bases. CDR1 and CDR2 from the germline V gene are MNHNY and SVGAGI (reference sequence). CDR3 amino acids: CASSYSFQGGGNTIYF. The CDR3 DNA reads TGTGCCAGCAGTTACTCCTTTCAAGGGGGAGGAAACACCATATATTTT.

This clone was picked up many times. This rearrangement joins TRBV11-2 to TRBJ2-7; no clear D. The CDR3 sequence is 13 residues long. V was shortened by 3 bases and J by 2 bases, with 8 bases between the two germline ends. Looked up from germline, CDR1 is SGHAT and CDR2 is FQNNGV. The CDR3 reads CASSFRHPYEQYF. DNA for the CDR3: TGTGCCAGCAGCTTTAGACATCCCTACGAGCAGTACTTC.

J is TRBJ2-7 and V is TRBV5-1; 12 bases line up with TRBD2. The CDR3 runs 15 residues. After removal of 4 bases from V and 3 bases from J, the junction contained 5 bases not matched to a gene. CDR1 SGHRS and CDR2 YFSETQ come from the germline V gene. The CDR3 nucleotides read TGCGCCAGCAGCGTAGGGACTAGCGGGTTCTACGAGCAGTACTTC. Translating it yields CASSVGTSGFYEQYF.

V and J are TRBV2 and TRBJ1-5; 11 nucleotides align to TRBD1. Trimming cost V 10 bases and J 4 bases; bases outside gene matches: 6. CDR3 length: 14 amino acids. The germline gives CDR1 SNHLY, CDR2 FYNNEI. CDR3 region: CATSDRGQNQPQHF. As DNA, the CDR3 is TGTGCCACCTCGGACAGGGGGCAGAATCAGCCCCAGCATTTT.

The V gene is TRBV28, the J gene TRBJ2-1, with 8 bases fitting TRBD1. In germline, CDR1 is MDHEN, CDR2 SYDVKM. The CDR3 runs to 15 residues. Losses at the gene ends were 5 bases for V and 6 bases for J; bases not matched to a gene: 9. CDR3 sequence reads: CASSTPGTGGNEQFF. CDR3 in DNA: TGTGCCAGCAGTACCCCCGGGACAGGAGGCAATGAGCAGTTCTTC.

V and J are TRBV7-9 and TRBJ2-1, with 11 nucleotides matching TRBD2. J was trimmed by 5 bases and V by 0 bases; bases with no gene match: 0. Germline lookup yields CDR1 SEHNR and CDR2 FQNEAQ (reference sequence). The CDR3 length is 15 residues. The CDR3, as DNA: TGTGCCAGCAGCTTAGCTAGCGGGAGGGACAATGAGCAGTTCTTC. Its translation is CASSLASGRDNEQFF.

The chain combines TRBV28 with TRBJ1-2, with TRBD1 as a possible D gene (6 bases). Germline values: CDR1 MDHEN, CDR2 SYDVKM. V was pared by 7 bases and J by 13 bases, with 25 bases between. This CDR3 region has 14 residues. The CDR3 DNA is TGTGCCAGCACCCCCAGCGCGTCGAGGACAGCTGCCACCTTC. Its translation: CASTPSASRTAATF.

The V gene is TRBV15, the J gene TRBJ2-7; D may be TRBD2 (6 bases). V lost 0 bases and J 2 bases, leaving 11 bases between the germline ends. The CDR3 has 15 amino acids. Germline CDR1 LNHNV, CDR2 YYDKDF (reference sequence). The CDR3 sequence is CATSREGREAYEQYF. CDR3 nucleotides: TGTGCCACCAGCAGAGAGGGCAGGGAGGCCTACGAGCAGTACTTC.

V usage is TRBV4-2 and J usage is TRBJ1-1; 8 bases line up with TRBD1. This CDR3 spans 14 amino acids. J lost 1 base, V lost 7 bases, and 5 bases had no gene match. CDR1 and CDR2 (germline): LGHNA, YNFKEQ. CDR3 amino acids: CASTLGQGNTEAFF. The CDR3 coding sequence is TGTGCCAGCACCCTAGGACAGGGGAACACTGAAGCTTTCTTT.

This chain connects TRBV27 to TRBJ1-1; 9 bases fit TRBD1. This CDR3 contains 15 residues. Germline CDR1 MNHEY, CDR2 SMNVEV (reference sequence). Losses at the gene ends were 6 bases for V and 1 base for J; bases not matched to a gene: 6. This CDR3 is CASRRQGEENTEAFF. Written as DNA, the CDR3 is TGTGCCAGCAGACGACAGGGGGAAGAGAACACTGAAGCTTTCTTT.

This chain links TRBV6-6 with TRBJ1-4, with D possibly matching TRBD1 (6 bases). V was trimmed by 5 bases and J by 8 bases, leaving 24 bases between them. Germline V gives CDR1 MNHNY, CDR2 SVGAGI (reference sequence). There are 17 residues in the CDR3. The CDR3 sequence: CASSPLPYTGRGEKLFF. The DNA of the CDR3 is TGTGCCAGCAGTCCCCTCCCATACACAGGGAGGGGAGAAAAACTGTTTTTT.

The CDR3 region has the DNA TGTGCCAGCAGTGGAGAATTGGCATTAAACTATGGCTACACCTTC. Its protein is CASSGELALNYGYTF. This rearrangement joins TRBV28 to TRBJ1-2; D remains ambiguous. Germline values: CDR1 MDHEN, CDR2 SYDVKM. The CDR3 is 15 amino acids. V was cut by 5 bases and J by 2 bases, with 15 bases left in between.

The chain recombines TRBV29-1 with TRBJ2-7; 7 bases agree with TRBD2. Germline CDR1 is SQVTM and CDR2 is ANQGSEA. Losses at the gene ends were 4 bases for V and 0 bases for J; bases not matched to a gene: 12. The CDR3 is 16 residues long. CDR3 protein: CSVGGGASGLSYEQYF. For the CDR3, the DNA is TGCAGCGTTGGCGGCGGGGCTAGCGGACTCTCCTACGAGCAGTACTTC.

The chain uses TRBV7-6 and TRBJ2-7; 7 bases are shared with TRBD2. Germline V lookup: CDR1 SGHVS, CDR2 FNYEAQ. V shed 0 bases, J shed 2 bases, and the junction held 13 bases outside the gene matches. This CDR3 is built from 18 residues. The CDR3 protein is CASSLAERGEGPTYEQYF. The CDR3, as DNA: TGTGCCAGCAGCTTAGCGGAGCGAGGGGAGGGACCCACCTACGAGCAGTACTTC. The whole variable domain, remainder taken from reference TRBV7-6 and TRBJ2-7, is GAGVSQSPRYKVTKRGQDVALRCDPISGHVSLYWYRQALGQGPEFLTYFNYEAQQDKSGLPNDRFSAERPEGSISTLTIQRTEQRDSAMYRCASSLAERGEGPTYEQYFGPGTRLTVT.

The chain carries TRBV27 and TRBJ2-7, with 7 nucleotides matching TRBD2. CDR3 length equals 14 residues. CDR1 and CDR2 from the germline V gene are MNHEY and SMNVEV (reference sequence). V was pared by 6 bases and J by 3 bases, with 8 bases of the junction left unmatched. The CDR3: CASRLLALDYEQYF. The CDR3 DNA sequence: TGTGCCAGCAGACTACTAGCGTTGGACTACGAGCAGTACTTC.

The rearrangement joins TRBV29-1 to TRBJ1-2; perhaps TRBD1 as D (5 bases). The CDR3 has 15 amino acids. Per the germline V gene, CDR1 is SQVTM and CDR2 is ANQGSEA. Trimming took off 3 bases at V and 2 bases at J, with 16 bases between the two ends. CDR3 DNA sequence: TGCAGCGTTGAGGGGGGTGACGCTATAAACTATGGCTACACCTTC. Encoded protein: CSVEGGDAINYGYTF. Filled out from reference TRBV29-1 and TRBJ1-2, the complete variable domain reads SAVISQKPSRDICQRGTSLTIQCQVDSQVTMMFWYRQQPGQSLTLIATANQGSEATYESGFVIDKFPISRPNLTFSTLTVSNMSPEDSSIYLCSVEGGDAINYGYTFGSGTRLTVV.

The chain has TRBV24-1 and TRBJ2-7; 10 positions agree with TRBD1. Trimming took 4 bases from V and 6 from J; bases not matched to a gene: 2. Germline CDR1 KGHDR, CDR2 SFDVKD. The CDR3 sequence is 13 residues long. CDR3 sequence reads: CATSEWTGGEQYF. DNA for the CDR3: TGTGCCACCAGTGAATGGACAGGGGGCGAGCAGTACTTC.

The rearrangement joins TRBV6-5 to TRBJ1-3; 7 bases are shared with TRBD1. This CDR3 spans 14 amino acids. The V segment lost 6 bases and the J segment 4 bases; nucleotides outside the gene matches: 6. From germline, CDR1 is MNHEY and CDR2 SVGAGI. The CDR3 spells CASRQQGTGNTIYF. Written as DNA, the CDR3 is TGTGCCAGCAGACAACAGGGGACGGGAAACACCATATATTTT.

The chain carries TRBV5-1 and TRBJ1-1; 7 bases match TRBD1. The germline V gene has CDR1 SGHRS and CDR2 YFSETQ. The CDR3 has 15 residues. J lost 4 bases, V lost 2 bases, and 8 bases had no gene match. Written as DNA, the CDR3 is TGCGCCAGCAGCTTATCGTACAGGGGAAGCACTGAAGCTTTCTTT. It specifies CASSLSYRGSTEAFF.

The gene calls are TRBV28 and TRBJ1-5, with D maybe TRBD1 (5 bases). The CDR3 has 17 residues. V shed 7 bases and J shed 0 bases, with 19 bases lying between them. Germline-derived CDR1 and CDR2 are MDHEN and SYDVKM. CDR3 DNA sequence: TGTGCCAGCACCTCCAGGAGGGGTAGTTTTAGCAATCAGCCCCAGCATTTT. This codes for CASTSRRGSFSNQPQHF.

This chain links TRBV11-3 with TRBJ2-3, with D hard to call. Trimming shortened V by 5 bases and J by 0 bases, and 12 bases separated the two germline ends. The CDR3 totals 15 residues. Germline loops: CDR1 SGHNT, CDR2 YENEEA. For the CDR3, the DNA is TGTGCCAGCAGCCCCGGTGGTGGTAGCACAGATACGCAGTATTTT. This translates into CASSPGGGSTDTQYF.

The chain uses TRBV13 and TRBJ2-7; D might be TRBD1 (5 bases). Germline CDR1 is PRHDT and CDR2 is FYEKMQ (reference sequence). The CDR3 totals 13 residues. V was shortened by 2 bases and J by 7 bases, with 12 bases between the two germline ends. CDR3 protein: CASSLQGAGEQYF. The CDR3 DNA reads as TGTGCCAGCAGCTTACAAGGGGCAGGGGAGCAGTACTTC. Using reference TRBV13 and TRBJ2-7 for the parts outside the CDR3, the full variable domain is AAGVIQSPRHLIKEKRETATLKCYPIPRHDTVYWYQQGPGQDPQFLISFYEKMQSDKGSIPDRFSAQQFSDYHSELNMSSLELGDSALYFCASSLQGAGEQYFGPGTRLTVT.

The CDR3 DNA reads as TGTGCCAGCAGCTCCACGGGACTAGCGGGTTCCAATGAGCAGTTCTTC. Its translation: CASSSTGLAGSNEQFF. The V call is TRBV11-2, the J call TRBJ2-1; 12 bases line up with TRBD2. CDR1 is SGHAT and CDR2 is FQNNGV in the germline V gene. Trimming removed 4 bases from V and 6 bases from J; junction bases left unmatched: 7. This CDR3 has 16 amino acids.

This clone was counted a single time. This chain joins TRBV15 and TRBJ1-1; the D is unclear. CDR1 LNHNV and CDR2 YYDKDF come from the germline V gene (reference sequence). This CDR3 is 12 amino acids long. Trimming pared 6 bases from V and 4 bases from J, leaving 9 bases between. CDR3 nucleotides: TGTGCCACCAGTCTAGGAGGCACTGAAGCTTTCTTT. Encoded protein: CATSLGGTEAFF.

The chain employs TRBV7-2 and TRBJ2-7, with 8 bases lining up with TRBD2. CDR1 and CDR2 (germline): SGHTA, FQGNSA. This CDR3 contains 17 residues. V dropped 2 bases and J dropped 0; count of bases not matched to a gene: 9. CDR3 nucleotides: TGTGCCAGCAGCTTATTAGCTAGCGGGTCCTACTCCTACGAGCAGTACTTC. Protein sequence: CASSLLASGSYSYEQYF.